The source of this T cell receptor beta chain is a study of shared clonotypes between healthy human individuals. Across the study: Aged 18 to 49, the donors were two women and a few men.

For this clone: The antigen remains undetermined.

With V trimmed by 6 bases and J by 0 bases, 5 bases remained unmatched. Germline V gene data show CDR1 as SGHNT and CDR2 as YYREEE (reference sequence). The CDR3 consists of 15 residues. Findings of the study overall: All-four-donor shared clonotypes had higher generation probabilities than non-shared clonotypes did.

Once extracted for a subset, genomic DNA was divided evenly among several immunoSEQ plates. Repertoires were generated with immunoSEQ multiplex PCR, while TCRdb's copy carries only in-frame clones and drops some. The table lists millions of clones, roughly 96% of them singletons. The rearrangement uses TRBV5-4 and TRBJ1-3, with TRBD1 matching over 8 bases. The source material was naive CD4+ T cells sorted from blood. The subset is: CD45RA+ positively selected. The receptor was derived from a man aged 18 to 29 in good health. CDR3 nucleotides: TGTGCCAGCACCGACAGGGGCGCCTCTGGAAACACCATATATTTT. Amino acid sequence: CASTDRGASGNTIYF. Using reference TRBV5-4 and TRBJ1-3 for the parts outside the CDR3, the full variable domain is ETGVTQSPTHLIKTRGQQVTLRCSSQSGHNTVSWYQQALGQGPQFIFQYYREEENGRGNFPPRFSGLQFPNYSSELNVNALELDDSALYLCASTDRGASGNTIYFGEGSWLTVV.